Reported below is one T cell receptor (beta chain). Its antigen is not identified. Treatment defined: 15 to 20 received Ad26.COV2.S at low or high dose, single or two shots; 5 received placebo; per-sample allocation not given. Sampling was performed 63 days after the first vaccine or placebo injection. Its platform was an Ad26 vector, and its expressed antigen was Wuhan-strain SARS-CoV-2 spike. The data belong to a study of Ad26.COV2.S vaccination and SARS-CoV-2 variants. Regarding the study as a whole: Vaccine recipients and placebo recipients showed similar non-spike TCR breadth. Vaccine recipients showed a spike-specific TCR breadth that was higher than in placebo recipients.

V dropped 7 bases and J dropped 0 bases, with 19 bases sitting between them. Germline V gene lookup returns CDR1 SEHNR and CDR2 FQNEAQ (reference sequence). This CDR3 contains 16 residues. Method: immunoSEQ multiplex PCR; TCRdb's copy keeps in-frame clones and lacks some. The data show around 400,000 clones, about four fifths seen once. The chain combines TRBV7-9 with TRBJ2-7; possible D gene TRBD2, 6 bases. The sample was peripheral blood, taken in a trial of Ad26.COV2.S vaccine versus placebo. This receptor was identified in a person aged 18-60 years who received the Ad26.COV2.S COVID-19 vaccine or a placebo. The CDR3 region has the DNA TGTGCCAGCACTACCCGGGACTCACCCTACTCCTACGAGCAGTACTTC. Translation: CASTTRDSPYSYEQYF.